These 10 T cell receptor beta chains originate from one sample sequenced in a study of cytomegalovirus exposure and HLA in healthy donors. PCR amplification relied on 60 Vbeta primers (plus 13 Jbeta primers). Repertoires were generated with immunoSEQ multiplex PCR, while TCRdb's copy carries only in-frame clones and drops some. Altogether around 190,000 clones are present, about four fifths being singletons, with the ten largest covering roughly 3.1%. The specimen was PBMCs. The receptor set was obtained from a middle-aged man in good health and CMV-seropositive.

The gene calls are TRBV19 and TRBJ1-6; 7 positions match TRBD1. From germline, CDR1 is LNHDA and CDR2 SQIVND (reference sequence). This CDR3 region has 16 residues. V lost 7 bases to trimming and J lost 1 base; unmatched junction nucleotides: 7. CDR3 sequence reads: CASTSTGVSYNSPLHF. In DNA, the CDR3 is TGTGCCAGTACATCAACAGGGGTATCCTATAATTCACCCCTCCACTTT.

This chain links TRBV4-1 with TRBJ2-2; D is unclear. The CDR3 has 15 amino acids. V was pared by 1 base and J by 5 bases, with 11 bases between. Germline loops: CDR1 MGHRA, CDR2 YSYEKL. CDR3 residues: CASSQGLAGTGELFF. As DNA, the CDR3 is TGCGCCAGCAGCCAAGGGCTCGCAGGAACCGGGGAGCTGTTTTTT.

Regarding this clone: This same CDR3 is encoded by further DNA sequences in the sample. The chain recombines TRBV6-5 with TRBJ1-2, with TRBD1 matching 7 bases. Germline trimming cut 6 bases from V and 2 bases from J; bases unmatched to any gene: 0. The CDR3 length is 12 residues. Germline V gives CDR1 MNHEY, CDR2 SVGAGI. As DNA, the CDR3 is TGTGCCAGCAGACAGGGGAACTATGGCTACACCTTC. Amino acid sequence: CASRQGNYGYTF.

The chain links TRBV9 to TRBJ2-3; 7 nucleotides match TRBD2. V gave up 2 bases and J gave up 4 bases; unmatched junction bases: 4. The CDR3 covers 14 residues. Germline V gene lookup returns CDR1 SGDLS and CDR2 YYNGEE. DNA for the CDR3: TGTGCCAGCAGCGTTGACCTAGCGGCAGATACGCAGTATTTT. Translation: CASSVDLAADTQYF.

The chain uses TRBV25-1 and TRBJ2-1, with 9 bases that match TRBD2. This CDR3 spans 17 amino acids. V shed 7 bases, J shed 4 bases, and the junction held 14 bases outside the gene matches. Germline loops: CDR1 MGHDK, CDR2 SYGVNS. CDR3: CASTHPGPSGAYNEQFF. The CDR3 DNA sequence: TGTGCCAGCACCCATCCAGGCCCTAGCGGGGCATACAATGAGCAGTTCTTC.

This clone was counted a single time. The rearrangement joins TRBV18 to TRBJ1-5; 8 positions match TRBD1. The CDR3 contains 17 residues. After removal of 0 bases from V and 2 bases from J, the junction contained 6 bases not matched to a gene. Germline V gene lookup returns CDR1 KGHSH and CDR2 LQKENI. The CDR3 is CASSPPRTGTGNQPQHF. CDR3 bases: TGTGCCAGCTCACCACCCCGGACAGGGACCGGCAATCAGCCCCAGCATTTT.

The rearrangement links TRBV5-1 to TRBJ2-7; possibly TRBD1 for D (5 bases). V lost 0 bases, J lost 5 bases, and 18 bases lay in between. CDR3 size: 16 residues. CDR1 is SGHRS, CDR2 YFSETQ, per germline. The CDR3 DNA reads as TGCGCCAGCAGCTTGGCGAAAGTCCAGGGTACCCACGAGCAGTACTTC. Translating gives CASSLAKVQGTHEQYF.

CDR3 DNA sequence: TGTGCCAGCAGTGAATCGGGTAGCCAGCCCCAGCATTTT. This encodes CASSESGSQPQHF. The chain uses TRBV2 and TRBJ1-5; no definite D call. V lost 2 bases and J 7 bases, leaving 9 bases between the germline ends. CDR1 and CDR2 (germline): SNHLY, FYNNEI. The CDR3 runs to 13 residues.

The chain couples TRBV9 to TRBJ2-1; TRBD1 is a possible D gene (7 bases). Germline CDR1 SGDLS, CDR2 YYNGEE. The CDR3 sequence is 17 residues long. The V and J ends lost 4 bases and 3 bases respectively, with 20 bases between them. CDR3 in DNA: TGTGCCAGCAGCCCGCGGGACGAGGGGGCGGGCTACAATGAGCAGTTCTTC. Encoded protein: CASSPRDEGAGYNEQFF.

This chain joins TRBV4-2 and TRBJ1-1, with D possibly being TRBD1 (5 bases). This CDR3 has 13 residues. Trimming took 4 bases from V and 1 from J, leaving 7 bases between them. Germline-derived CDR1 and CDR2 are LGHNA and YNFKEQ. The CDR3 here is CASSPDKNTEAFF. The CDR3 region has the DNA TGTGCCAGCAGCCCGGACAAGAACACTGAAGCTTTCTTT.